This T cell receptor (beta chain) derives from a study of vaccination effects on CD4 cells after COVID-19 (dated by TCRdb to 2021 to 2024). Concerning the study at large: Two doses of either the BNT162b2 or the mRNA-1273 mRNA SARS-CoV-2 vaccine were administered to participants. Pre-vaccine samples were drawn from a couple of convalescent patients 16 days and one week before the first dose, at 142 and 148 days after COVID-19 diagnosis. In both COVID-19 convalescent patients and infection-naive vaccine recipients, the study compared SARS-CoV-2 spike-specific CD4+ TCR repertoires from before mRNA vaccination with those from after it. The full study included 10 COVID-19 convalescent patients and a few SARS-CoV-2-naive healthy vaccine recipients. In the study, cultures from other donors were sequenced using the Oncomine TCR Beta short-read assay on an Illumina iSeq 100. The study at large found these results: Marked clonal contraction was observed in both infection-induced and vaccine-induced clones at late post-vaccination timepoints, consistent with waning T cell responses. Limitations of the study were the small number of convalescent patients and the absence of early post-infection timepoints. In convalescent patients, the post-vaccine spike-reactive repertoire consisted mainly of new vaccine-induced clones, largely distinct from infection-induced clones.

Preparation of the library involved the immunoSEQ multiplex PCR assay. DNA from the CD4+ T cells that had been cultured and isolated underwent TCR beta CDR3 sequencing. Turning to the authors' computational methods: The analysis removed non-productive TCR sequences, trimmed reads to the CDR3 region, and retained only CDR3s that were 7 or more amino acids long. The MANAFEST web app was used to pick out antigen-specific clonotypes by comparing their expansion in peptide wells with that in reference cultures. To be called positive, a clone needed expansion at FDR<0.05 compared with the reference and with all other wells, an odds ratio greater than 5, and a frequency greater than 0.1% in two replicate wells. A clonotype was defined as cross-reactive if the clonotype was significantly expanded both in SARS-CoV-2 spike wells and in at least one common cold coronavirus spike condition. CDR3 similarity was assessed by Levenshtein distance with the stringdist R package, and unrooted trees were built with ape in R 3.6.1. What TCRdb holds here is the immuneACCESS table cut down to in-frame rearrangements. Part of the clones is not present; checked against another copy, under half of the missing clones reflect an unresolved V gene, and the others are unexplained. That table furnishes V, J and clone size, whereas the DNA furnished D and trimming. In this sample the table shows 55,000 to 90,000 clones, 65% to 85% of which occur a single time. Less than 6.5% of the sample is held by the ten biggest clonotypes.

V is shortened by 5 bases, J by 8 bases, and the region joining them spans 21 bases. Including cysteine and phenylalanine, the CDR3 has 15 amino acids. This entry keeps only the CDR3 DNA: 45 bases, framed from base 1. From a lookup of the germline V gene, CDR1 and CDR2 are SGHAT and FQNNGV. In regard to this clone: What this receptor recognizes is not known. Per-base qualities were not stored, and no clone one base away is much larger.

In the ViraFEST assay, PBMC were stimulated with viral peptide pools, and antigen-specific CD4+ T cell clonotypes were then identified by expansion using TCR sequencing. After more than nine days of culture, CD4+ T cells were isolated with the EasySep CD4+ T cell isolation kit. PCR-confirmed SARS-CoV-2 infection had occurred in convalescent patients between March and December 2020, before the Alpha, Beta and Delta variants emerged in the United States. Over 1.5 million PBMC per well were cultured with approximately 10 ug/ml peptides in IMDM containing around 4.6% human AB serum, around 10 IU/ml IL-2 and gentamicin. An HIV-1 Nef peptide pool was used as the negative control culture condition. On days 3 and 7, half of the culture medium was replaced with fresh IL-2-containing medium. Unless noted otherwise, every peptide stimulation condition was grown in triplicate wells. Using Ficoll-Paque Plus gradient centrifugation, PBMC were separated from whole blood and then either used fresh or cryopreserved at -140C. The QIAamp micro DNA kit was used to extract genomic DNA from the cultured CD4+ T cells.

The rearranged chain carries TRBV11-2 and TRBJ1-2; a tentative D call is TRBD1 (5 bases match). Sequenced material: CD4+ T cells from PBMCs cultured with HIV peptides, taken before COVID-19 vaccination. The sample's cell subset or site, from its label and the paper: HIV-1 Nef peptide pool negative control/reference culture. The clonotype originates from a human donor who had a prior SARS-CoV-2 infection. DNA sequence: TGTGCCAGCAGCCCCGTGGGACGAGGTTTGGTGGGCTACACCTTC. This encodes CASSPVGRGLVGYTF. Reference TRBV11-2 and TRBJ1-2 genes cover what lies past the CDR3, so the full variable domain is EAGVAQSPRYKIIEKRQSVAFWCNPISGHATLYWYQQILGQGPKLLIQFQNNGVVDDSQLPKDRFSAERLKGVDSTLKIQPAKLEDSAVYLCASSPVGRGLVGYTFGSGTRLTVV.